This TCR beta chain was documented in a study of T cells in Graves' hyperthyroidism and ophthalmopathy. The V gene's germline CDR1 is SGHAT and CDR2 FQNNGV. The CDR3 has 14 residues. Trimming stripped 4 bases from V and 3 bases from J, with 13 bases between. Overall study results and limits: In blood, most of the thyroid clonotypes expanded above 0.001 were also present.

Uncontrolled infection, other autoimmune disease, pregnancy and lactation each barred patients from inclusion. Thyroid ultrasound and orbital computed tomography, with clinical symptoms and serum thyroxine and TRAb, informed diagnoses. Many counts were recorded for this clonotype. Its antigen is not known. TCR beta CDR3 regions were amplified from RNA transcripts. Primed by the HTBI set, a first-round RT-PCR was run on the TCR CDR3. TCRdb ran MiXCR on the multiplex PCR reads and lists one entry per CDR3 protein. The sample consists of 300,000 to 400,000 distinct CDR3 sequences, roughly 14% of them appearing once.

Sample: blood. The TCR sequence derives from a woman aged 55-70 years with Graves' hyperthyroidism. This chain connects TRBV11-2 to TRBJ2-7; D perhaps matches TRBD1 (6 bases). The CDR3 DNA reads TGTGCCAGCAGCTATCAACAGGGTTACTACGAGCAGTACTTC. It encodes CASSYQQGYYEQYF.